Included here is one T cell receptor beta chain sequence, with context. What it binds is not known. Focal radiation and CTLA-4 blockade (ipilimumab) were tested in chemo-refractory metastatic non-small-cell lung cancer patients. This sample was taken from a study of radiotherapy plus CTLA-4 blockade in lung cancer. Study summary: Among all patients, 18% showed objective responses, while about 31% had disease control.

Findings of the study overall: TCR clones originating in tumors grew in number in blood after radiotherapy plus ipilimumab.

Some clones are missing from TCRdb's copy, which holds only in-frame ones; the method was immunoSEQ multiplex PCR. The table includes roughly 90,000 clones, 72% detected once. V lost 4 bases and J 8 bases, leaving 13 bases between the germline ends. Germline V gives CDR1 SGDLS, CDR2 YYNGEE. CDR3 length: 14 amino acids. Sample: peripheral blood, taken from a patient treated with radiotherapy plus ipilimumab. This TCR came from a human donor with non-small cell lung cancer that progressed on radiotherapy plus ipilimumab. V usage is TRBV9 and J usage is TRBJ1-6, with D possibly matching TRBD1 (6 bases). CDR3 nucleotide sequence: TGTGCCAGCAGCCCGATGGGGGGGCATTCACCCCTCCACTTT. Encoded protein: CASSPMGGHSPLHF. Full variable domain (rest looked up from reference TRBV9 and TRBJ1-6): DSGVTQTPKHLITATGQRVTLRCSPRSGDLSVYWYQQSLDQGLQFLIQYYNGEERAKGNILERFSAQQFPDLHSELNLSSLELGDSALYFCASSPMGGHSPLHFGNGTRLTVT.